This T cell receptor (beta chain) appears in the sequencing data of a study of vaccination and CD4 T cells after COVID-19. Study-level background: Post-vaccine sampling followed dose two by a median approximately 74 days (range 14 to 241).

Treatment reported: approximately 11-day PBMC culture with coronavirus spike peptide pools or control peptides (ViraFEST assay). Concerning this clonotype itself: Its cognate antigen is unknown.

Findings and caveats of the study: Only after vaccination were a median approximately 86% of convalescents' reactive clones seen.

The Oncomine TCR Beta short-read assay was applied to DNA of cultured CD4+ T cells. DNA came from CD4+ T cells after culture. In TCRdb, the PCR reads were re-called with MiXCR into one record per CDR3 protein. The sample has about 6,300 distinct CDR3 sequences, approximately 71% seen once; the top ten hold around 43%. This TCR came from a human donor who had recovered from COVID-19. Material: CD4+ T cells from blood, cultured in vitro.

CDR3 in DNA: TGTGCCAGCAGCTTAGGCCGGCTACAGGGGGCGCGGAACTATGGCTACACCTTC. Its protein is CASSLGRLQGARNYGYTF. This chain links TRBV7-9 with TRBJ1-2, with 9 bases fitting TRBD1. The CDR3 extends over 18 amino acids. V lost 1 base, J lost 2 bases, and 11 bases stayed unmatched. The germline V gene encodes CDR1 SEHNR and CDR2 FQNEAQ (reference sequence).